The 22 T cell receptor beta chains below all came from one sample that was sequenced in a study of chemoradiotherapy in HPV16-positive cancers. Method: immunoSEQ multiplex PCR; TCRdb's copy keeps in-frame clones and lacks some. The sample lists 20,000 to 25,000 clones, around 88% occurring once. The sample here was blood, taken from a patient who underwent chemoradiotherapy. These receptor sequences come from a human donor with HPV-associated anogenital cancer.

J is TRBJ2-5 and V is TRBV11-2, with 10 positions matching TRBD2. V dropped 1 base and J dropped 4; count of bases not matched to a gene: 9. The CDR3 contains 17 residues. The germline V gene encodes CDR1 SGHAT and CDR2 FQNNGV. The CDR3 DNA reads TGTGCCAGCAGCTTAGGGGCGGCTAGCGGGAGCGCAGAGACCCAGTACTTC. It translates to CASSLGAASGSAETQYF. Variable domain in full (rest from reference TRBV11-2 and TRBJ2-5): EAGVAQSPRYKIIEKRQSVAFWCNPISGHATLYWYQQILGQGPKLLIQFQNNGVVDDSQLPKDRFSAERLKGVDSTLKIQPAKLEDSAVYLCASSLGAASGSAETQYFGPGTRLLVL.

This chain links TRBV2 with TRBJ1-5; D may be TRBD1 (6 bases). With 10 bases removed from V and 5 bases from J, the gap between germline ends came to 18 bases. The CDR3 loop spans 14 amino acids. The germline V gene encodes CDR1 SNHLY and CDR2 FYNNEI. The CDR3 sequence: CATQKQGWDQPQHF. The DNA of the CDR3 is TGTGCCACCCAGAAACAGGGTTGGGATCAGCCCCAGCATTTT.

This clone occurred a few times. The rearrangement joins TRBV29-1 to TRBJ2-7; D gene ambiguous. In germline, CDR1 is SQVTM, CDR2 ANQGSEA. Trimming stripped 4 bases from V and 0 bases from J, with 7 bases between. CDR3 length: 12 residues. CDR3 sequence: CSVVVSSYEQYF. The DNA for the CDR3 is TGCAGCGTTGTTGTCAGCTCCTACGAGCAGTACTTC.

The gene calls are TRBV7-2 and TRBJ2-5; tentative D call: TRBD1 (5 bases). V was clipped by 5 bases and J by 10 bases, with 17 bases between them. CDR3 size: 13 residues. Germline CDR1 SGHTA, CDR2 FQGNSA. The CDR3 reads CASSRQGSSRQYF. The DNA of the CDR3 is TGTGCCAGCAGCCGTCAGGGATCTTCCCGCCAGTACTTC.

The J gene is TRBJ2-1, the V gene TRBV6-6; D remains unclear. Looked up from germline, CDR1 is MNHNY and CDR2 is SVGAGI (reference sequence). V lost 5 bases to trimming and J lost 4 bases, with 9 bases between them. This CDR3 has 13 amino acids. The CDR3 DNA reads as TGTGCCAGCAGTCCAGGCGTTTACAATGAGCAGTTCTTC. Residues: CASSPGVYNEQFF.

The chain links TRBV5-1 to TRBJ2-7, with 9 positions matching TRBD2. Per the germline V gene, CDR1 is SGHRS and CDR2 is YFSETQ. Trimming at V came to 2 bases and at J to 5 bases, leaving 2 bases not matched to a gene. There are 13 residues in the CDR3. CDR3 nucleotide sequence: TGCGCCAGCAGCTTCCAGCGGGAGGACGAGCAGTACTTC. This gives the protein CASSFQREDEQYF.

The V and J genes are TRBV6-1 and TRBJ2-3; TRBD1 or TRBD2 may be the D gene (5 bases each). The germline V gene encodes CDR1 MNHNS and CDR2 SASEGT. V was shortened by 4 bases and J by 6 bases, with 17 bases between the two germline ends. The CDR3 spans 15 residues. The CDR3 DNA reads TGTGCCAGCAGTGTAGGGGAGCTAGGGTGGGATACGCAGTATTTT. Translating it yields CASSVGELGWDTQYF.

This chain joins TRBV7-2 and TRBJ2-7; 8 bases match TRBD2. The germline V gene has CDR1 SGHTA and CDR2 FQGNSA. There are 14 residues in the CDR3. V shed 1 base, J shed 6 bases, and the junction held 5 bases outside the gene matches. This CDR3 is CASSLGLAGGEQYF. In DNA, the CDR3 is TGTGCCAGCAGCTTAGGCCTAGCGGGCGGCGAGCAGTACTTC.

The chain combines TRBV2 with TRBJ2-5; 12 bases are a match to TRBD2. Unmatched junction bases numbered 7, after V lost 7 bases and J lost 4 bases. In germline, CDR1 is SNHLY, CDR2 FYNNEI. The CDR3 is 15 amino acids. The CDR3 DNA reads as TGTGCCAGCACTGGACTAGCGGGAATGGGAGAGACCCAGTACTTC. Encoded protein: CASTGLAGMGETQYF.

The V call is TRBV11-3, the J call TRBJ1-1; tentative D call: TRBD1 (6 bases). The CDR3 totals 13 residues. Germline CDR1 is SGHNT and CDR2 is YENEEA. V lost 2 bases, J lost 6 bases, and 10 bases lay in between. CDR3 amino acids: CASSLTGMPEAFF. The CDR3 bases are TGTGCCAGCAGCTTAACAGGGATGCCTGAAGCTTTCTTT.

The chain couples TRBV7-2 to TRBJ2-5; 9 positions agree with TRBD2. The CDR3 has 16 amino acids. The trim removed 1 base at V and 1 base at J, leaving 4 bases unmatched. The germline V gene has CDR1 SGHTA and CDR2 FQGNSA. DNA of the CDR3: TGTGCCAGCAGCTTAGGTGGTAGCGGGGGCCAAGAGACCCAGTACTTC. Translation: CASSLGGSGGQETQYF.

The gene calls are TRBV5-5 and TRBJ2-5; unclear D gene. This CDR3 contains 12 residues. Trimming cost V 0 bases and J 4 bases, with 4 bases left between them. Germline V CDR1 and CDR2: SGHKS, YYEKEE (reference sequence). CDR3 nucleotides: TGTGCCAGCAGCTTGGTCCTAGAGACCCAGTACTTC. Translated, it gives CASSLVLETQYF.

The gene calls are TRBV27 and TRBJ1-1, with D possibly being TRBD1 (6 bases). This CDR3 region has 14 residues. CDR1 is MNHEY, CDR2 SMNVEV, per germline (reference sequence). The V gene lost 2 bases and the J gene lost 5 bases, with 12 bases spanning the gap. The CDR3 sequence is CASSLTIRGTEAFF. The DNA of the CDR3 is TGTGCCAGCAGTTTAACTATCAGGGGAACTGAAGCTTTCTTT.

The J gene is TRBJ2-3, the V gene TRBV11-3; D not resolved. V was clipped by 1 base and J by 4 bases, with 9 bases between them. Germline V gene data show CDR1 as SGHNT and CDR2 as YENEEA. The CDR3 is 14 residues long. In DNA, the CDR3 is TGTGCCAGCAGCTTAGGACCCATTGCAGATACGCAGTATTTT. Translated, it gives CASSLGPIADTQYF.

This clone was seen a few times. The chain links TRBV9 to TRBJ2-1; D possibly corresponds to TRBD1 (6 bases). Germline V gene sequence: CDR1 SGDLS, CDR2 YYNGEE. Between the trimmed V and J ends, which lost 1 base and 6 bases, there was a span of 17 bases. The CDR3 has 16 residues. The CDR3 DNA is TGTGCCAGCAGCGTAAGGGAAAGACAGGCTCCCAATGAGCAGTTCTTC. It translates to CASSVRERQAPNEQFF.

The chain recombines TRBV29-1 with TRBJ2-7, with 7 bases lining up with TRBD2. Looked up from germline, CDR1 is SQVTM and CDR2 is ANQGSEA. The CDR3 has 12 residues. The V and J ends lost 4 bases and 3 bases, in that order; junction bases with no gene match: 3. Written as DNA, the CDR3 is TGCAGCGTTGGGGGCGGGAGCTACGAGCAGTACTTC. It specifies CSVGGGSYEQYF.

The chain combines TRBV7-2 with TRBJ2-1; TRBD2 aligns across 12 bases. Germline assignment: CDR1 SGHTA and CDR2 FQGNSA. This CDR3 contains 15 residues. After removal of 0 bases from V and 10 bases from J, the junction contained 4 bases not matched to a gene. The CDR3 DNA reads TGTGCCAGCAGCTTAGCGACTAGCGGGGGTAGGGAGCAGTTCTTC. This translates into CASSLATSGGREQFF.

This chain links TRBV5-6 with TRBJ2-5; 14 nucleotides match TRBD2. This CDR3 spans 16 amino acids. The V gene's germline CDR1 is SGHDT and CDR2 YYEEEE. After removal of 2 bases from V and 5 bases from J, the junction contained 5 bases not matched to a gene. CDR3 amino acids: CASSFPGLAGDETQYF. The CDR3 nucleotides are TGTGCCAGCAGCTTTCCGGGACTAGCGGGAGATGAGACCCAGTACTTC.

The chain uses TRBV6-5 and TRBJ1-1; D uncertain. This CDR3 spans 14 amino acids. Trimming shortened V by 2 bases and J by 1 base, and 8 bases separated the two germline ends. CDR1 MNHEY and CDR2 SVGAGI come from the germline V gene. CDR3 DNA: TGTGCCAGCAGTTACGGGGAGGGGAACACTGAAGCTTTCTTT. It specifies CASSYGEGNTEAFF.

This clone has just one count. The chain uses TRBV7-8 and TRBJ1-3; D gene uncertain. V lost 4 bases to trimming and J lost 0 bases, with 13 bases between them. Germline loops: CDR1 SGHVS, CDR2 FQNEAQ. This CDR3 is built from 16 residues. The CDR3: CASSYPGSTSGNTIYF. The CDR3 DNA sequence: TGTGCCAGCAGCTACCCGGGTTCTACCTCTGGAAACACCATATATTTT. Looking up the rest from reference TRBV7-8 and TRBJ1-3 gives the full variable domain: GAGVSQSPRYKVAKRGQDVALRCDPISGHVSLFWYQQALGQGPEFLTYFQNEAQLDKSGLPSDRFFAERPEGSVSTLKIQRTQQEDSAVYLCASSYPGSTSGNTIYFGEGSWLTVV.

This clone has a handful of counts. The chain combines TRBV27 with TRBJ2-3; no definite D call. V was shortened by 2 bases and J by 1 base, with 10 bases between the two germline ends. Germline loops: CDR1 MNHEY, CDR2 SMNVEV (reference sequence). This CDR3 is 15 amino acids long. The CDR3 DNA reads TGTGCCAGCAGTTTACAGGTTGGGGGCACAGATACGCAGTATTTT. This translates into CASSLQVGGTDTQYF.

V gene TRBV7-3 combines with J gene TRBJ2-1; tentatively, D is TRBD2 (7 bases). The V gene's germline CDR1 is SGHTA and CDR2 FQGTGA. V shed 5 bases and J shed 10 bases, with 12 bases lying between them. There are 12 residues in the CDR3. DNA for the CDR3: TGTGCCAGCAGCCAGGCGGGGGCAGAGCAGTTCTTC. It translates to CASSQAGAEQFF.